The T cell receptor beta chain under discussion was sequenced for a study of OX40 agonist ivuxolimab in advanced cancers. Study observations and caveats: It was not determined which antigens were specifically recognized by the peripheral T cells that had undergone clonal expansion.

CDR3 length: 11 amino acids. Trimming shortened V by 8 bases and J by 6 bases, and 10 bases separated the two germline ends. Germline CDR1 MNHEY, CDR2 SVGAGI. TCRdb's table, derived via immunoSEQ multiplex PCR, lists solely in-frame clones and lacks some. The data show some 70,000 clones, around nine tenths seen once. As regards this clone: As yet, its antigen is unknown.

This receptor was identified in an adult with an advanced solid tumor such as melanoma, head and neck, liver or kidney cancer. Here the sequenced sample was CD4+ or CD8+ T cells sorted from blood, taken in a trial of the OX40 agonist ivuxolimab. The chain couples TRBV6-5 to TRBJ1-2; tentative D call: TRBD1 (6 bases). The CDR3 region is CASSSGDGYTF. As DNA, the CDR3 is TGTGCCAGCTCCTCAGGGGATGGCTACACCTTC.